These 8 T cell receptor beta chains came from one sample sequenced in a study of identical twins. TCRdb reanalysed the 5' RACE reads using MiXCR and keeps one entry per CDR3 protein. The table includes over 600,000 distinct CDR3 sequences, roughly 20% detected once. In addition, the sample was reused for a study of T cells expressing NK-cell markers.

The sample taken for sequencing was PBMCs. Receptor source: a woman aged 18-29 years in good health.

This clonotype occurred a few times. The rearrangement joins TRBV7-9 to TRBJ2-7; D is undetermined. CDR3 length: 13 amino acids. The ends were cut back, 8 bases at V and 0 bases at J, with 11 bases in the middle. Germline V gene sequence: CDR1 SEHNR, CDR2 FQNEAQ (reference sequence). The CDR3 is CASGPWSSYEQYF. Written as DNA, the CDR3 is TGTGCCAGCGGGCCCTGGAGCTCCTACGAGCAGTACTTC.

The chain has TRBV19 and TRBJ2-2; 8 bases agree with TRBD1. The CDR3 spans 15 residues. The V gene end was trimmed by 7 bases and the J gene end by 3 bases; junction bases not matched to a gene: 7. CDR1 is LNHDA, CDR2 SQIVND, per germline (reference sequence). CDR3: CASTPPGGDTGELFF. The CDR3, as DNA: TGTGCCAGTACTCCCCCAGGGGGCGACACCGGGGAGCTGTTTTTT.

This clonotype was counted a few times. The rearrangement joins TRBV6-5 to TRBJ2-7; unclear D gene. The ends were cut back, 2 bases at V and 0 bases at J, with 8 bases in the middle. CDR1 is MNHEY and CDR2 is SVGAGI in the germline V gene. CDR3 length: 14 amino acids. The CDR3, as DNA: TGTGCCAGCAGTTACAGGCAGACCTCCTACGAGCAGTACTTC. Translated, it gives CASSYRQTSYEQYF.

To note about this clonotype: One end of the junction fails to match germline, which may point to a read error. The rearrangement joins TRBV18 to TRBJ2-1; D gene ambiguous. The CDR3 sequence is 12 residues long. The germline V gene has CDR1 KGHSH and CDR2 LQKENI. The CDR3 reads CASSPSVTGRIF. CDR3 in DNA: TGTGCCAGCTCACCGTCCGTCACCGGCAGGATCTTC.

This clonotype was detected ten times or more. The chain employs TRBV2 and TRBJ2-7; D not certain. CDR3 length: 8 amino acids. Trimming stripped 8 bases from V and 5 bases from J, with 1 base between. The germline CDR1 and CDR2 sequences are SNHLY and FYNNEI. CDR3 in DNA: TGTGCCAGCGACGAGCAGTACTTC. Protein sequence: CASDEQYF.

The V call is TRBV5-6, the J call TRBJ2-5, with D perhaps matching TRBD1 (5 bases). The CDR3 consists of 14 residues. Per germline, CDR1 SGHDT and CDR2 YYEEEE. With 0 bases removed from V and 4 bases from J, the gap between germline ends came to 10 bases. CDR3 DNA: TGTGCCAGCAGCTTGGAGGGGATTTTAGAGACCCAGTACTTC. Amino acid sequence: CASSLEGILETQYF.

This clonotype was seen a few times. This chain connects TRBV29-1 to TRBJ2-3; D is possibly TRBD2 (6 bases). From germline, CDR1 is SQVTM and CDR2 ANQGSEA. The CDR3 has 14 amino acids. With 7 bases removed from V and 2 bases from J, the gap between germline ends came to 16 bases. The CDR3 bases are TGCAGCGGAACGACGGGAGCATCCACAGATACGCAGTATTTT. Its translation is CSGTTGASTDTQYF.

There are a few counts of this clonotype. The chain has TRBV20-1 and TRBJ2-7, with 8 bases lining up with TRBD1. The V gene end was trimmed by 6 bases and the J gene end by 1 base; junction bases not matched to a gene: 5. The CDR3 has 13 amino acids. The germline CDR1 and CDR2 sequences are DFQATT and SNEGSKA (reference sequence). The CDR3 bases are TGCAGTGCCCGGACAGGGAGGTCCTACGAGCAGTACTTC. Translation: CSARTGRSYEQYF.